The rows below give T cell receptor beta chains drawn from one sample of a study of control samples from healthy donors and cancer patients. The assay was immunoSEQ multiplex PCR, and TCRdb's table has in-frame clones only and misses some. Of 85,000 to 90,000 clones listed, 86% are singletons. What was sequenced was blood. The receptors come from a man aged 25-45 years in good health. CDR3s include the opening cysteine and the closing phenylalanine or tryptophan. Each record gives: CDR3 protein, V gene, CDR3 length, J gene.

cdr3_aa: CASGFGGLGGSTDTQYF; v_call: TRBV27; cdr3_length: 17; j_call: TRBJ2-3
cdr3_aa: CASSPSRVTETQYF; v_call: TRBV10-1; cdr3_length: 14; j_call: TRBJ2-5
cdr3_aa: CASRAQGGTEAFF; v_call: TRBV2; cdr3_length: 13; j_call: TRBJ1-1
cdr3_aa: CASSQIRTGGQETQYF; v_call: TRBV4-1; cdr3_length: 16; j_call: TRBJ2-5
cdr3_aa: CASLDRAMNTEAFF; v_call: TRBV5-4; cdr3_length: 14; j_call: TRBJ1-1
cdr3_aa: CASTNLAGVETQYF; v_call: TRBV2; cdr3_length: 14; j_call: TRBJ2-5
cdr3_aa: CASSLGQGAIDEQFF; v_call: TRBV7-8; cdr3_length: 15; j_call: TRBJ2-1
cdr3_aa: CASSYSGSQETQYF; v_call: TRBV6-5; cdr3_length: 14; j_call: TRBJ2-5
cdr3_aa: CASKGNTEAFF; v_call: TRBV9; cdr3_length: 11; j_call: TRBJ1-1
cdr3_aa: CASSSLFTGQGETGTDF; v_call: TRBV7-9; cdr3_length: 17; j_call: TRBJ2-5
cdr3_aa: CASSLVSTYEKLFF; v_call: TRBV7-9; cdr3_length: 14; j_call: TRBJ1-4
cdr3_aa: CASSQDQARTALYGYTF; v_call: TRBV3-1/TRBV3-2; cdr3_length: 17; j_call: TRBJ1-2
cdr3_aa: CASSPKEQGGPEAFF; v_call: TRBV18; cdr3_length: 15; j_call: TRBJ1-1
cdr3_aa: CASSPRDSSNEKLFF; v_call: TRBV7-9; cdr3_length: 15; j_call: TRBJ1-4
cdr3_aa: CASSDGGGYTF; v_call: TRBV2; cdr3_length: 11; j_call: TRBJ1-2
cdr3_aa: CASSLYPNYGYTF; v_call: TRBV7-9; cdr3_length: 13; j_call: TRBJ1-2
cdr3_aa: CASSLAGGIYNTEAFF; v_call: TRBV5-6; cdr3_length: 16; j_call: TRBJ1-1
cdr3_aa: CASSLVASNQPQHF; v_call: TRBV5-8; cdr3_length: 14; j_call: TRBJ1-5
cdr3_aa: CASSLGAGVSYGYTF; v_call: TRBV5-1; cdr3_length: 15; j_call: TRBJ1-2
cdr3_aa: CASSRGAAYGYTF; v_call: TRBV5-4; cdr3_length: 13; j_call: TRBJ1-2
cdr3_aa: CASSPDATLREETQYF; v_call: TRBV7-7; cdr3_length: 16; j_call: TRBJ2-5
cdr3_aa: CAISEGGSSNQPQHF; v_call: TRBV10-3; cdr3_length: 15; j_call: TRBJ1-5
cdr3_aa: CASRGVCQRYNEQFF; v_call: TRBV7-7; cdr3_length: 15; j_call: TRBJ2-1
cdr3_aa: CASRGGRDGYTF; v_call: TRBV28; cdr3_length: 12; j_call: TRBJ1-2
cdr3_aa: CASSSKADTQYF; v_call: TRBV3-1/TRBV3-2; cdr3_length: 12; j_call: TRBJ2-3
cdr3_aa: CASSWSTGAGNTIYF; v_call: TRBV19; cdr3_length: 15; j_call: TRBJ1-3
cdr3_aa: CASSSVGDFYYGYTF; v_call: TRBV7-2; cdr3_length: 15; j_call: TRBJ1-2
cdr3_aa: CATRQGASPSGGTDTQYF; v_call: TRBV5-4; cdr3_length: 18; j_call: TRBJ2-3
cdr3_aa: CASSSGRNTDTQYF; v_call: TRBV5-1; cdr3_length: 14; j_call: TRBJ2-3
cdr3_aa: CASRPQGLAGYNEQFF; v_call: TRBV7-2; cdr3_length: 16; j_call: TRBJ2-1
cdr3_aa: CASRGGQGMGGYTF; v_call: TRBV2; cdr3_length: 14; j_call: TRBJ1-2
cdr3_aa: CASSLQSGNTGELFF; v_call: TRBV5-5; cdr3_length: 15; j_call: TRBJ2-2
cdr3_aa: CASSFGRGSSYNEQFF; v_call: TRBV5-7; cdr3_length: 16; j_call: TRBJ2-1
cdr3_aa: CASSAPAQGTPNYGYTF; v_call: TRBV9; cdr3_length: 17; j_call: TRBJ1-2
cdr3_aa: CASSLDRINSPLHF; v_call: TRBV27; cdr3_length: 14; j_call: TRBJ1-6
cdr3_aa: CASSKAGAGEETQYF; v_call: TRBV6-2/TRBV6-3; cdr3_length: 15; j_call: TRBJ2-5
cdr3_aa: CASSLAFRSGGNEQFF; v_call: TRBV11-2; cdr3_length: 16; j_call: TRBJ2-1
cdr3_aa: CASSFYREMNTEAFF; v_call: TRBV5-6; cdr3_length: 15; j_call: TRBJ1-1
cdr3_aa: CASSVIQGANTGELFF; v_call: TRBV19; cdr3_length: 16; j_call: TRBJ2-2
cdr3_aa: CATGRGDRVADTQYF; v_call: TRBV9; cdr3_length: 15; j_call: TRBJ2-3